These 15 T cell receptor beta chains came from one sample sequenced in a study of shared clonotypes between healthy human individuals. TCRdb's copy holds only in-frame clones and misses some; the assay was immunoSEQ multiplex PCR. In the table there are hundreds of thousands of clones, 85% to 95% of which are singletons. Cells designated naive CD8 were CD45RO-negative and were positively selected for CCR7, with terminally differentiated effector memory CD45RA+ cells excluded. The sequenced sample was naive CD8+ T cells sorted from blood. These receptor sequences come from a woman in her twenties or thirties in good health.

In its sample, this clone was seen once. V gene TRBV5-1 combines with J gene TRBJ1-1, with unresolved D. Trimming took 1 base from V and 0 from J, leaving 10 bases between them. CDR1 SGHRS and CDR2 YFSETQ come from the germline V gene. CDR3 length: 15 residues. The CDR3 loop reads CASSLRSAVNTEAFF. CDR3 coding DNA: TGCGCCAGCAGCTTGAGGTCGGCAGTGAACACTGAAGCTTTCTTT.

This sequence joins TRBV7-9 and TRBJ2-7, with a weak D call TRBD2 (6 bases). CDR1 and CDR2 from the germline V gene are SEHNR and FQNEAQ (reference sequence). V was trimmed by 3 bases and J by 5 bases, leaving 17 bases between them. The CDR3 extends over 15 amino acids. The CDR3 here is CASSFFASGVDEQYF. CDR3 DNA sequence: TGTGCCAGCAGCTTTTTCGCGTCGGGAGTGGACGAGCAGTACTTC.

This clone has only a few counts. V is TRBV6-5 and J is TRBJ1-1, with 9 positions matching TRBD1. The junction had 7 bases not matched to a gene; V was cut back by 6 bases and J by 5 bases. The V gene's germline CDR1 is MNHEY and CDR2 SVGAGI. The CDR3 is made up of 14 amino acids. This chain's CDR3 is CASSTDRGITEAFF. Written as DNA, the CDR3 is TGTGCCAGCAGCACCGACAGGGGGATAACTGAAGCTTTCTTT.

The chain joins TRBV28 to TRBJ1-3; D uncertain. Between the trimmed V and J ends, which lost 7 bases and 4 bases, there was a span of 11 bases. From germline, CDR1 is MDHEN and CDR2 SYDVKM. CDR3 size: 13 residues. The CDR3 DNA reads as TGTGCCAGCACGCGGGCCAGGGGAAACACCATATATTTT. Its translation: CASTRARGNTIYF.

The V gene is TRBV6-6, the J gene TRBJ2-3; no clear D. The germline V gene has CDR1 MNHNY and CDR2 SVGAGI (reference sequence). V lost 5 bases, J lost 2 bases, and 11 bases lay in between. This CDR3 has 14 amino acids. In nucleotides, the CDR3 is TGTGCCAGCAGTCGCGCTAGTTCCACAGATACGCAGTATTTT. Translating gives CASSRASSTDTQYF.

V is TRBV5-8 and J is TRBJ2-1; no definite D call. This CDR3 is built from 12 residues. Germline values: CDR1 SGHTS, CDR2 YDEGEE. V was clipped by 5 bases and J by 7 bases, with 10 bases between them. Written as DNA, the CDR3 is TGTGCCAGCAGTTTTGTGCGAAATGAGCAGTTCTTC. This encodes CASSFVRNEQFF.

The chain has TRBV6-5 and TRBJ2-3; D perhaps matches TRBD1 (5 bases). Germline V gene lookup returns CDR1 MNHEY and CDR2 SVGAGI. The germline V and J ends were trimmed by 8 bases and 1 base, with 10 bases remaining between them. CDR3 length: 13 residues. CDR3 in DNA: TGTGCCAGCGGCCAAGGGGGCACAGATACGCAGTATTTT. Encoded protein: CASGQGGTDTQYF.

This rearrangement joins TRBV13 to TRBJ2-3; a possible D gene is TRBD2 (5 bases). Looked up from germline, CDR1 is PRHDT and CDR2 is FYEKMQ (reference sequence). The CDR3 totals 16 residues. V dropped 0 bases and J dropped 0 bases, with 10 bases sitting between them. CDR3 nucleotide sequence: TGTGCCAGCAGCTTAGGCCGACGGGGAAGCACAGATACGCAGTATTTT. Protein sequence: CASSLGRRGSTDTQYF.

The chain carries TRBV4-1 and TRBJ1-5, with D tentatively TRBD1 (5 bases). CDR1 and CDR2 from the germline V gene are MGHRA and YSYEKL. The CDR3 has 14 residues. V lost 4 bases to trimming and J lost 5 bases, with 12 bases between them. The CDR3 region is CASSLSWGDQPQHF. The CDR3 DNA is TGCGCCAGCAGCCTCAGCTGGGGGGATCAGCCCCAGCATTTT.

V is TRBV10-2 and J is TRBJ2-2, with D possibly TRBD2 on 6 matching bases. CDR3 length equals 15 residues. V was trimmed by 6 bases and J by 1 base, leaving 12 bases between them. Germline values: CDR1 WSHSY, CDR2 SAAADI. The CDR3 reads CASSPSGLNTGELFF. In DNA, the CDR3 is TGCGCCAGCAGCCCAAGCGGGTTGAACACCGGGGAGCTGTTTTTT.

J is TRBJ1-1 and V is TRBV12-5, with TRBD1 matching over 10 bases. The CDR3 length is 17 residues. Germline CDR1 LGHNT, CDR2 FRNRAP. With 4 bases clipped from V and 3 bases from J, the junction kept 11 bases outside the gene matches. The CDR3 region has the DNA TGTGCTAGTGGTTCGTTCCTCACCGGGACAGGGGACACTGAAGCTTTCTTT. This sequence encodes CASGSFLTGTGDTEAFF.

This chain joins TRBV13 and TRBJ2-7; TRBD1 might be the D (5 bases). The V and J ends lost 4 bases and 4 bases respectively, with 17 bases between them. Germline V lookup: CDR1 PRHDT, CDR2 FYEKMQ (reference sequence). The CDR3 consists of 15 residues. The CDR3 sequence is CASSSFGTGKYEQYF. The CDR3, as DNA: TGTGCCAGCAGCTCCTTTGGTACAGGTAAATACGAGCAGTACTTC.

The chain carries TRBV28 and TRBJ1-4; D not certain. V shed 8 bases and J shed 7 bases, with 29 bases lying between them. Germline lookup yields CDR1 MDHEN and CDR2 SYDVKM. This CDR3 has 18 residues. The DNA of the CDR3 is TGTGCCAGCGCAAACGACCTTACCGAACCGGGTTACGGTGAAAAACTGTTTTTT. It specifies CASANDLTEPGYGEKLFF.

In nucleotides, the CDR3 is TGTGCCAGCAGCTCCGAGGCAGGAGCCATCTACGAGCAGTACTTC. It is translated as CASSSEAGAIYEQYF. The gene calls are TRBV7-9 and TRBJ2-7; D gene uncertain. The CDR3 is 15 amino acids. Trimming pared 4 bases from V and 3 bases from J, leaving 16 bases between. Per germline, CDR1 SEHNR and CDR2 FQNEAQ (reference sequence).

The genes are TRBV9 and TRBJ2-1; TRBD2 matches at 7 bases. The germline V gene encodes CDR1 SGDLS and CDR2 YYNGEE. V shed 3 bases and J 0 bases; nucleotides not matched to a gene: 9. This CDR3 contains 17 residues. The CDR3, as DNA: TGTGCCAGCAGCGACCCTTCAGCGGGACCCTCCTACAATGAGCAGTTCTTC. The encoded protein is CASSDPSAGPSYNEQFF.